Each of the 30 T cell receptor beta chains below was sequenced from the same sample in a study of T cells in localized non-small cell lung cancer. Only in-frame clones appear in the TCRdb table, and some are missing; sequencing was by immunoSEQ multiplex PCR. The table lists under 5,000 clones, 32% of them singletons, with approximately 10% in the top ten. The sequencing used lung tumor tissue, collected before any cancer treatment. These receptors were taken from a woman aged 40-69 years with stage II squamous cell lung carcinoma.

This clone has more than one count but fewer than ten. The chain combines TRBV4-1 with TRBJ1-2; 7 bases fit TRBD1. CDR1 MGHRA and CDR2 YSYEKL come from the germline V gene. The CDR3 has 15 residues. Trimming removed 2 bases from V and 7 bases from J; junction bases left unmatched: 10. CDR3 coding DNA: TGCGCCAGCAGCCAATCTCCGGGACAGTTGGCTGGCTACACCTTC. Translating it yields CASSQSPGQLAGYTF.

This rearrangement joins TRBV19 to TRBJ1-5; 9 positions match TRBD1. V dropped 6 bases and J dropped 3; count of bases not matched to a gene: 6. The germline V gene has CDR1 LNHDA and CDR2 SQIVND (reference sequence). CDR3 length: 15 residues. CDR3 in DNA: TGTGCCAGTAGATCCGGGACAGGGAACAATCAGCCCCAGCATTTT. The encoded protein is CASRSGTGNNQPQHF.

The V and J genes are TRBV28 and TRBJ2-1; 8 bases are a match to TRBD2. The CDR3 has 15 residues. Per germline, CDR1 MDHEN and CDR2 SYDVKM. J lost 7 bases, V lost 0 bases, and 5 bases had no gene match. CDR3 in DNA: TGTGCCAGCAGTTTATGGGCGGGAGGTAGGAATGAGCAGTTCTTC. It yields the protein CASSLWAGGRNEQFF.

The gene calls are TRBV7-2 and TRBJ2-2, with D hard to call. CDR3 length: 13 residues. The germline V gene has CDR1 SGHTA and CDR2 FQGNSA. The V gene lost 6 bases and the J gene lost 6 bases, with 11 bases spanning the gap. The CDR3 loop reads CASSPDRAGELFF. The CDR3 bases are TGTGCCAGCAGTCCCGATCGGGCCGGGGAGCTGTTTTTT.

This clone showed up just a few times. The chain joins TRBV15 to TRBJ2-1, with D maybe TRBD2 (6 bases). The germline gives CDR1 LNHNV, CDR2 YYDKDF (reference sequence). V lost 4 bases, J lost 4 bases, and 26 bases lay in between. CDR3 size: 19 residues. CDR3 coding DNA: TGTGCCACCAGCATAGACCCACGGGCTAGCGACTTGGCGTACAATGAGCAGTTCTTC. Amino acid sequence: CATSIDPRASDLAYNEQFF.

This clone ranks as large. The CDR3 sequence: CASSWGVGSQETQYF. In DNA form, the CDR3 reads TGTGCCAGCAGCTGGGGGGTGGGCAGCCAAGAGACCCAGTACTTC. This chain connects TRBV11-3 to TRBJ2-5; D may be TRBD2 (6 bases). Germline CDR1 is SGHNT and CDR2 is YENEEA. Deletions cut 4 bases from V and 1 base from J, with 13 bases between. CDR3 length equals 15 residues.

The rearrangement links TRBV6-7 to TRBJ2-7; D may be TRBD2 (5 bases). TRBV6-7 is an ORF; its function is uncertain. The CDR3 covers 11 residues. V dropped 7 bases and J dropped 6 bases, with 10 bases sitting between them. Here the CDR3 reads CASILGSEQYF. The CDR3 DNA sequence: TGTGCCAGCATACTTGGGAGCGAGCAGTACTTC.

V gene TRBV6-1 combines with J gene TRBJ2-1; 10 bases match TRBD1. The V and J ends lost 1 base and 14 bases, in that order; junction bases with no gene match: 2. Germline lookup yields CDR1 MNHNS and CDR2 SASEGT. CDR3 length: 12 amino acids. The CDR3: CASSEGDRGKFF. For the CDR3, the DNA is TGTGCCAGCAGTGAAGGGGACAGGGGAAAGTTCTTC.

J is TRBJ2-6 and V is TRBV11-3; D is perhaps TRBD1 or TRBD2 (5 bases each). The V gene lost 5 bases and the J gene lost 2 bases, with 22 bases spanning the gap. This CDR3 contains 19 residues. Germline values: CDR1 SGHNT, CDR2 YENEEA. The CDR3 DNA reads TGTGCCAGCAGCCCATACCGACAGAGGGCGCTCCCTGGGGCCAACGTCCTGACTTTC. Translating it yields CASSPYRQRALPGANVLTF. Supplemented by reference TRBV11-3 and TRBJ2-6, the full variable domain reads EAGVVQSPRYKIIEKKQPVAFWCNPISGHNTLYWYLQNLGQGPELLIRYENEEAVDDSQLPKDRFSAERLKGVDSTLKIQPAELGDSAVYLCASSPYRQRALPGANVLTFGAGSRLTVL.

In this sample, this clone turned up a few times. The rearrangement joins TRBV27 to TRBJ2-3, with TRBD2 identical over 7 bases. CDR3 length: 15 residues. Germline CDR1 MNHEY, CDR2 SMNVEV (reference sequence). J was trimmed by 4 bases and V by 4 bases; bases with no gene match: 8. The CDR3 spells CASSYGDRGADTQYF. The CDR3 bases are TGTGCCAGCAGTTACGGAGACCGGGGGGCAGATACGCAGTATTTT.

This clone showed up just a few times. This sequence joins TRBV9 and TRBJ1-2, with 10 bases aligning to TRBD1. Germline V gene data show CDR1 as SGDLS and CDR2 as YYNGEE. This CDR3 spans 15 amino acids. V was clipped by 5 bases and J by 3 bases; unmatched bases: 7. CDR3 protein: CASSFRDRGYYGYTF. DNA for the CDR3: TGTGCCAGCAGTTTTCGGGACAGGGGATACTATGGCTACACCTTC.

The chain combines TRBV5-1 with TRBJ2-2; weak D call: TRBD2 (5 bases). Trimming stripped 1 base from V and 7 bases from J, with 14 bases between. The CDR3 has 15 residues. The V gene's germline CDR1 is SGHRS and CDR2 YFSETQ. The CDR3 coding sequence is TGCGCCAGCAGCTTGAACTCGATACGGGGCGGGGAGCTGTTTTTT. It yields the protein CASSLNSIRGGELFF.

V usage is TRBV11-3 and J usage is TRBJ2-5, with D maybe TRBD1 (6 bases). V lost 3 bases, J lost 2 bases, and 16 bases lay in between. Germline V gives CDR1 SGHNT, CDR2 YENEEA. The CDR3 is 16 residues long. CDR3 loop: CASSLANTGSQETQYF. The CDR3 nucleotides are TGTGCCAGCAGCTTGGCCAATACAGGGAGTCAAGAGACCCAGTACTTC.

V usage is TRBV7-6 and J usage is TRBJ2-3; D call uncertain. From germline, CDR1 is SGHVS and CDR2 FNYEAQ. The CDR3 consists of 16 residues. Trimming removed 5 bases at V and 0 bases at J, with 15 bases between. The CDR3 here is CASSQGIKESTDTQYF. The CDR3 coding sequence is TGTGCCAGCAGCCAAGGGATTAAGGAGAGCACAGATACGCAGTATTTT.

The rearrangement links TRBV6-8 to TRBJ2-1, with 7 bases aligning to TRBD2. V shed 7 bases, J shed 3 bases, and the junction held 9 bases outside the gene matches. The CDR3 is 15 amino acids. Germline assignment: CDR1 MNHGY and CDR2 SAAAGT. CDR3 DNA: TGTGCCAGCACCCTCGGGAGGTTGGACTACAATGAGCAGTTCTTC. The encoded protein is CASTLGRLDYNEQFF.

The CDR3 loop reads CACQGHSYEQYF. Written as DNA, the CDR3 is TGTGCCTGCCAAGGGCACTCCTACGAGCAGTACTTC. The rearrangement links TRBV30 to TRBJ2-7; D call uncertain. CDR1 is GTSNPN, CDR2 SVGIG, per germline (reference sequence). The germline V and J ends were trimmed by 6 bases and 0 bases, with 9 bases remaining between them. CDR3 length: 12 residues.

V and J are TRBV9 and TRBJ2-7, with D uncertain. The CDR3 consists of 15 residues. Per germline, CDR1 SGDLS and CDR2 YYNGEE. V was shortened by 0 bases and J by 9 bases, with 19 bases between the two germline ends. The CDR3 sequence is CASSVDGSQTRGQYF. The CDR3 nucleotides read TGTGCCAGCAGCGTAGATGGCAGTCAGACTCGAGGGCAGTACTTC.

The chain carries TRBV11-3 and TRBJ2-1; 10 positions agree with TRBD2. Germline CDR1 is SGHNT and CDR2 is YENEEA. The junction had 12 bases not matched to a gene; V was cut back by 4 bases and J by 9 bases. The CDR3 runs 16 residues. The CDR3: CASSSLAGVNSGEQFF. As DNA, the CDR3 is TGTGCCAGCAGCTCGCTAGCGGGAGTAAATAGTGGTGAGCAGTTCTTC.

The rearrangement links TRBV6-8 to TRBJ2-1; D may match TRBD1 or TRBD2 (5 bases each). The germline V gene has CDR1 MNHGY and CDR2 SAAAGT. This CDR3 comprises 15 residues. V was trimmed by 4 bases and J by 7 bases, leaving 17 bases between them. The CDR3 region is CASSSWPYGGNEQFF. The CDR3 DNA reads TGTGCCAGCAGTTCGTGGCCCTATGGGGGAAATGAGCAGTTCTTC.

The rearrangement uses TRBV18 and TRBJ2-7; D might be TRBD1 (6 bases). CDR1 KGHSH and CDR2 LQKENI come from the germline V gene. Trimming removed 5 bases at V and 2 bases at J, with 13 bases between. This CDR3 comprises 14 residues. The CDR3 nucleotides read TGTGCCAGCTCAGGCACAACAGGGACCTACGAGCAGTACTTC. This translates into CASSGTTGTYEQYF.

This CDR3 reads CASSLVTSIYNEQFF. DNA for the CDR3: TGCGCCAGCAGCTTGGTGACTAGCATTTACAATGAGCAGTTCTTC. The chain carries TRBV5-1 and TRBJ2-1, with 7 bases fitting TRBD2. Unmatched junction bases numbered 4, after V lost 0 bases and J lost 4 bases. The CDR3 has 15 residues. The germline CDR1 and CDR2 sequences are SGHRS and YFSETQ.

This rearrangement joins TRBV9 to TRBJ2-1; D call uncertain. CDR3 size: 13 residues. Between the trimmed V and J ends, which lost 0 bases and 10 bases, there was a span of 11 bases. Germline CDR1 is SGDLS and CDR2 is YYNGEE. The CDR3 spells CASSVDSGREQFF. For the CDR3, the DNA is TGTGCCAGCAGCGTAGACTCCGGTCGGGAGCAGTTCTTC.

Sample share makes this clone medium-sized. V usage is TRBV4-1 and J usage is TRBJ2-7; D might be TRBD1 (5 bases). CDR1 and CDR2 from the germline V gene are MGHRA and YSYEKL. The germline V and J ends were trimmed by 4 bases and 4 bases, with 14 bases remaining between them. The CDR3 consists of 14 residues. CDR3 sequence reads: CASSPAEDRYEQYF. CDR3 bases: TGCGCCAGCAGCCCAGCCGAAGACAGATACGAGCAGTACTTC.

The sample holds a few counts of this clone. The J gene is TRBJ1-3, the V gene TRBV11-3; D gene ambiguous. The CDR3 runs 15 residues. CDR1 and CDR2 from the germline V gene are SGHNT and YENEEA. Between the trimmed V and J ends, which lost 4 bases and 0 bases, there was a span of 10 bases. The CDR3 sequence is CASSSTRDSGNTIYF. Here the CDR3 DNA reads TGTGCCAGCAGCTCCACTCGAGACTCTGGAAACACCATATATTTT.

V is TRBV5-1 and J is TRBJ2-1; unclear D gene. The CDR3 is 14 amino acids. Germline assignment: CDR1 SGHRS and CDR2 YFSETQ. V shed 4 bases and J shed 4 bases, with 12 bases lying between them. CDR3 DNA sequence: TGCGCCAGCAGCCCCCGCGAAAGGTACAATGAGCAGTTCTTC. Translation: CASSPRERYNEQFF.

The chain carries TRBV29-1 and TRBJ1-2; 11 nucleotides align to TRBD1. Germline loops: CDR1 SQVTM, CDR2 ANQGSEA. V was clipped by 6 bases and J by 2 bases; unmatched bases: 2. The CDR3 is made up of 13 amino acids. Here the CDR3 reads CSVRTGGNYGYTF. The CDR3 region has the DNA TGCAGCGTCCGGACAGGGGGCAACTATGGCTACACCTTC.

Judged by abundance, this clone is medium-sized. The genes are TRBV11-3 and TRBJ1-1; D ambiguous. The germline gives CDR1 SGHNT, CDR2 YENEEA. The V end lost 7 bases, the J end lost 1 base, and 16 bases lay between the germline ends. This CDR3 has 15 amino acids. This CDR3 is CASTFTTHQNTEAFF. CDR3 sequence (DNA): TGTGCCAGCACCTTTACGACACACCAGAACACTGAAGCTTTCTTT.

The V gene is TRBV6-8, the J gene TRBJ1-4, with D maybe TRBD1 (5 bases). V was clipped by 6 bases and J by 3 bases, with 11 bases between them. The CDR3 is made up of 14 amino acids. Germline V gene lookup returns CDR1 MNHGY and CDR2 SAAAGT. CDR3 nucleotides: TGTGCCAGCAGGTTCCAGGGATCTAATGAAAAACTGTTTTTT. As protein: CASRFQGSNEKLFF.

The V gene is TRBV5-1, the J gene TRBJ2-1; 7 nucleotides align to TRBD2. The J segment lost 3 bases and the V segment lost 0 bases, leaving 6 bases of the junction unmatched. This CDR3 region has 16 residues. Germline values: CDR1 SGHRS, CDR2 YFSETQ. The CDR3 nucleotides are TGCGCCAGCAGCTTGGTGGGCGGGAGAATCTACAATGAGCAGTTCTTC. Translating gives CASSLVGGRIYNEQFF.

This chain connects TRBV19 to TRBJ1-5; D not resolved. The V end was cut by 3 bases, the J end by 7 bases, with 22 bases between. The CDR3 is 17 residues long. From germline, CDR1 is LNHDA and CDR2 SQIVND (reference sequence). This CDR3 reads CASSMLAVQKNSQPQHF. CDR3 in DNA: TGTGCCAGTAGTATGCTAGCGGTCCAGAAGAATTCGCAGCCCCAGCATTTT. The full variable domain, rest sourced from reference TRBV19 and TRBJ1-5, is DGGITQSPKYLFRKEGQNVTLSCEQNLNHDAMYWYRQDPGQGLRLIYYSQIVNDFQKGDIAEGYSVSREKKESFPLTVTSAQKNPTAFYLCASSMLAVQKNSQPQHFGDGTRLSIL.